The 15 T cell receptor beta chains given below trace back to one sample, sequenced in a study of cytomegalovirus exposure and HLA in healthy donors (dated by TCRdb to the late 2010s). The method was the immunoSEQ multiplex PCR assay. The table comes from immuneACCESS by way of TCRdb, which keeps in-frame sequences with V and J called. Part of the clones is missing from these tables; in studies checked, under half for an unresolved V gene and the rest for unknown reasons. The sample has about 120,000 clones on record, approximately 88% of them singletons. In total, the top ten clones hold around 6% of the sample. Material for sequencing was PBMCs. The receptors derive from a woman between 18 and 30 years old in good health and CMV-seropositive.

The V gene is TRBV10-1, the J gene TRBJ2-7, with TRBD1 matching 7 bases. The CDR3 runs to 14 residues. Germline CDR1 reads WNHNN; CDR2 reads SYGVQD (reference sequence). With 0 bases clipped from V and 5 bases from J, the junction kept 4 bases outside the gene matches. CDR3 bases: TGCGCCAGCAGTGAGTCGGTAGGGGGCCACGAGCAGTACTTC. It yields the protein CASSESVGGHEQYF.

The V and J genes are TRBV29-1 and TRBJ1-2, with TRBD1 identical over 7 bases. V lost 5 bases and J lost 3; bases outside the gene matches: 9. The germline V gene has CDR1 SQVTM and CDR2 ANQGSEA. The CDR3 has 14 residues. In nucleotides, the CDR3 is TGCAGCGTTACGCGAAGGGGGCGTGACTATGGCTACACCTTC. Translation: CSVTRRGRDYGYTF.

This clone has a single count. V is TRBV27 and J is TRBJ2-3; 9 nucleotides agree with TRBD2. Germline-derived CDR1 and CDR2 are MNHEY and SMNVEV (reference sequence). The CDR3 loop spans 17 amino acids. J was trimmed by 6 bases and V by 0 bases; bases with no gene match: 10. The CDR3 coding sequence is TGTGCCAGCAGTTTATCGTGGTTAGCGGGAGAGGATGATACGCAGTATTTT. It yields the protein CASSLSWLAGEDDTQYF.

A few counts support this clone. The chain joins TRBV10-3 to TRBJ2-7, with D tentatively TRBD1 (6 bases). Per the germline V gene, CDR1 is ENHRY and CDR2 is SYGVKD. The CDR3 is 15 residues long. The germline V and J ends were trimmed by 3 bases and 6 bases, with 18 bases remaining between them. Here the CDR3 reads CAISEPQGPQGEQYF. The CDR3 DNA reads TGTGCCATCAGTGAACCACAGGGACCTCAGGGCGAGCAGTACTTC.

The V call is TRBV27, the J call TRBJ1-4; 7 nucleotides align to TRBD1. V was clipped by 7 bases and J by 0 bases; unmatched bases: 11. The CDR3 runs to 17 residues. CDR1 and CDR2 from the germline V gene are MNHEY and SMNVEV (reference sequence). The CDR3 loop reads CASTLQGPLSTNEKLFF. CDR3 nucleotide sequence: TGTGCCAGCACCCTACAGGGGCCTCTATCAACTAATGAAAAACTGTTTTTT.

This chain joins TRBV19 and TRBJ1-2; no definite D call. The germline CDR1 and CDR2 sequences are LNHDA and SQIVND (reference sequence). Trimming took off 0 bases at V and 8 bases at J, with 13 bases between the two ends. This CDR3 is built from 14 residues. CDR3 sequence: CASSIENTYVGYTF. CDR3 nucleotide sequence: TGTGCCAGTAGTATAGAGAATACCTATGTCGGCTACACCTTC. The whole variable domain, filled in from reference TRBV19 and TRBJ1-2, reads DGGITQSPKYLFRKEGQNVTLSCEQNLNHDAMYWYRQDPGQGLRLIYYSQIVNDFQKGDIAEGYSVSREKKESFPLTVTSAQKNPTAFYLCASSIENTYVGYTFGSGTRLTVV.

The chain couples TRBV4-1 to TRBJ2-1, with TRBD2 matching 7 bases. V lost 1 base and J lost 2; bases outside the gene matches: 5. The CDR3 covers 16 residues. Per the germline V gene, CDR1 is MGHRA and CDR2 is YSYEKL. In nucleotides, the CDR3 is TGCGCCAGCAGCCAAGGGGCTAGCGGTCCCTACAATGAGCAGTTCTTC. This gives the protein CASSQGASGPYNEQFF.

This clone occurred once. The V call is TRBV19, the J call TRBJ2-5; no reliable D call. The germline V gene encodes CDR1 LNHDA and CDR2 SQIVND (reference sequence). This CDR3 contains 11 residues. V shed 7 bases and J shed 7 bases, with 10 bases lying between them. The DNA for the CDR3 is TGTGCCAGTACCATAGGCGGGACCCAGTACTTC. Its protein product is CASTIGGTQYF.

This clone is a singleton in its sample. The DNA of the CDR3 is TGTGCCAGCATCTTCCGGCAGGGAAACTATGGCTACACCTTC. Protein: CASIFRQGNYGYTF. This chain connects TRBV6-6 to TRBJ1-2; possible D gene TRBD1, 5 bases. Per germline, CDR1 MNHNY and CDR2 SVGAGI (reference sequence). The CDR3 runs to 14 residues. The ends were cut back, 7 bases at V and 2 bases at J, with 14 bases in the middle.

The chain has TRBV7-9 and TRBJ1-4, with TRBD1 matching over 11 bases. V was clipped by 5 bases and J by 6 bases; unmatched bases: 2. Germline assignment: CDR1 SEHNR and CDR2 FQNEAQ (reference sequence). The CDR3 loop spans 14 amino acids. The CDR3 reads CASSRTGGDEKLFF. In DNA form, the CDR3 reads TGTGCCAGCAGCCGGACAGGGGGCGATGAAAAACTGTTTTTT.

V and J are TRBV28 and TRBJ2-7; perhaps TRBD2 as D (5 bases). Germline V lookup: CDR1 MDHEN, CDR2 SYDVKM. V lost 8 bases to trimming and J lost 1 base, with 21 bases between them. The CDR3 has 16 residues. The CDR3 protein is CASATRASQASYEQYF. The CDR3 nucleotides are TGTGCCAGCGCTACTAGGGCATCTCAAGCTTCCTACGAGCAGTACTTC.

The chain combines TRBV28 with TRBJ1-4, with a possible D match to TRBD1 (5 bases). Germline V gives CDR1 MDHEN, CDR2 SYDVKM. Trimming left V 6 bases short and J 2 bases short, with 16 bases between. The CDR3 consists of 16 residues. CDR3 loop: CASSRFGATTNEKLFF. CDR3 nucleotides: TGTGCCAGCAGCCGGTTTGGGGCGACGACTAATGAAAAACTGTTTTTT.

There are a few counts of this clone. The J gene is TRBJ1-2, the V gene TRBV7-2; maybe TRBD1 (5 bases). CDR1 and CDR2 from the germline V gene are SGHTA and FQGNSA. This CDR3 comprises 13 residues. Trimming took 4 bases from V and 13 from J, leaving 19 bases between them. The CDR3 protein is CASSYPGGGRPTF. The DNA of the CDR3 is TGTGCCAGCAGCTACCCCGGGGGAGGGCGGCCCACCTTC.

V is TRBV18 and J is TRBJ2-3; D unresolved. Trimming removed 3 bases from V and 3 bases from J, with 7 bases in between. There are 13 residues in the CDR3. From germline, CDR1 is KGHSH and CDR2 LQKENI. CDR3 sequence reads: CASSPRQTDTQYF. The CDR3 nucleotides are TGTGCCAGCTCACCGAGACAAACAGATACGCAGTATTTT.

Here the CDR3 reads CASSSGTGGYEQYF. The CDR3 DNA reads as TGCGCCAGCAGTTCCGGGACAGGGGGCTACGAGCAGTACTTC. V usage is TRBV5-1 and J usage is TRBJ2-7, with TRBD1 matching 11 bases. This CDR3 has 14 amino acids. The V gene end was trimmed by 5 bases and the J gene end by 3 bases; junction bases not matched to a gene: 4. Germline CDR1 SGHRS, CDR2 YFSETQ.